This is a list of T cell receptor beta chains from one sample in a study of shared T cell receptors in the human thymus. Here immunoSEQ multiplex PCR was the method, and the copy in TCRdb shows in-frame clones only, minus some. The sample carries about 610,000 clones, roughly 88% recorded once. This same sample was also part of a study on human thymus T cells.

Sample: thymocytes. The receptor source for this set is a boy younger than two with a congenital heart defect. Both conserved end residues are part of each CDR3. A D gene is named only where the DNA matches it firmly. Size values are once, few and many counts, or a class for expanded clones, and some rows have none.

D | length | size | J | V | CDR3 | DNA
. | 13 | . | TRBJ2-7 | TRBV30 | CAWSEGVVYEQYF | TGTGCCTGGAGTGAAGGGGTAGTCTACGAGCAGTACTTC
TRBD1 | 13 | . | TRBJ2-7 | TRBV19 | CASGRQGPYEQYF | TGTGCCAGTGGCCGACAGGGCCCCTACGAGCAGTACTTC
. | 14 | . | TRBJ1-4 | TRBV11-3 | CASSLDRLNEKLFF | TGTGCCAGCAGCTTAGACAGGCTGAATGAAAAACTGTTTTTT
TRBD2 | 15 | . | TRBJ2-7 | TRBV11-2 | CASSLLSGRIYEQYF | TGTGCCAGCAGCTTACTTAGCGGGAGAATCTACGAGCAGTACTTC
TRBD2 | 17 | . | TRBJ2-5 | TRBV11-2 | CASSLVASGRAGETQYF | TGTGCCAGCAGCTTAGTAGCTAGCGGGAGGGCCGGGGAGACCCAGTACTTC
TRBD2 | 18 | few | TRBJ2-7 | TRBV18 | CASSPPGLAGGSTYEQYF | TGTGCCAGCTCACCACCGGGTCTGGCGGGGGGGTCTACCTACGAGCAGTACTTC
TRBD2 | 16 | . | TRBJ2-1 | TRBV10-1 | CASSELAGGPNREQFF | TGCGCCAGCAGTGAGCTAGCGGGAGGGCCGAATCGAGAGCAGTTCTTC
. | 15 | . | TRBJ2-3 | TRBV18 | CASSRGGTSTDTQYF | TGTGCCAGCTCACGGGGCGGGACTAGCACAGATACGCAGTATTTT
. | 17 | few | TRBJ2-2 | TRBV7-2 | CASSSLLALRGAGELFF | TGTGCCAGCAGCTCTCTCTTAGCGCTCCGTGGCGCCGGGGAGCTGTTTTTT
. | 14 | once | TRBJ2-5 | TRBV10-3 | CAITRDSKRETQYF | TGTGCCATCACTCGGGACTCCAAAAGGGAGACCCAGTACTTC
. | 17 | . | TRBJ1-5 | TRBV7-9 | CASSLQNGDGLNQPQHF | TGTGCCAGCAGCTTACAAAACGGCGATGGACTCAATCAGCCCCAGCATTTT
TRBD2 | 13 | once | TRBJ2-1 | TRBV5-1 | CASSPSGIYEQFF | TGCGCCAGCAGTCCTAGCGGGATATACGAGCAGTTCTTC
. | 15 | . | TRBJ1-1 | TRBV15 | CATSRGEGVSTEAFF | TGTGCCACCAGCAGAGGGGAAGGGGTGAGCACTGAAGCTTTCTTT
. | 17 | . | TRBJ2-1 | TRBV27 | CASSLGGDRLVAGEQFF | TGTGCCAGCAGTTTAGGCGGAGACCGGCTTGTTGCTGGTGAGCAGTTCTTC
. | 12 | few | TRBJ1-2 | TRBV30 | CACTSGSGGYTF | TGTGCCTGTACAAGCGGGTCAGGGGGCTACACCTTC
TRBD2 | 17 | . | TRBJ2-5 | TRBV12-5 | CASGLALLAPLWGTQYF | TGTGCTAGTGGTTTGGCCCTACTAGCGCCCCTCTGGGGGACCCAGTACTTC